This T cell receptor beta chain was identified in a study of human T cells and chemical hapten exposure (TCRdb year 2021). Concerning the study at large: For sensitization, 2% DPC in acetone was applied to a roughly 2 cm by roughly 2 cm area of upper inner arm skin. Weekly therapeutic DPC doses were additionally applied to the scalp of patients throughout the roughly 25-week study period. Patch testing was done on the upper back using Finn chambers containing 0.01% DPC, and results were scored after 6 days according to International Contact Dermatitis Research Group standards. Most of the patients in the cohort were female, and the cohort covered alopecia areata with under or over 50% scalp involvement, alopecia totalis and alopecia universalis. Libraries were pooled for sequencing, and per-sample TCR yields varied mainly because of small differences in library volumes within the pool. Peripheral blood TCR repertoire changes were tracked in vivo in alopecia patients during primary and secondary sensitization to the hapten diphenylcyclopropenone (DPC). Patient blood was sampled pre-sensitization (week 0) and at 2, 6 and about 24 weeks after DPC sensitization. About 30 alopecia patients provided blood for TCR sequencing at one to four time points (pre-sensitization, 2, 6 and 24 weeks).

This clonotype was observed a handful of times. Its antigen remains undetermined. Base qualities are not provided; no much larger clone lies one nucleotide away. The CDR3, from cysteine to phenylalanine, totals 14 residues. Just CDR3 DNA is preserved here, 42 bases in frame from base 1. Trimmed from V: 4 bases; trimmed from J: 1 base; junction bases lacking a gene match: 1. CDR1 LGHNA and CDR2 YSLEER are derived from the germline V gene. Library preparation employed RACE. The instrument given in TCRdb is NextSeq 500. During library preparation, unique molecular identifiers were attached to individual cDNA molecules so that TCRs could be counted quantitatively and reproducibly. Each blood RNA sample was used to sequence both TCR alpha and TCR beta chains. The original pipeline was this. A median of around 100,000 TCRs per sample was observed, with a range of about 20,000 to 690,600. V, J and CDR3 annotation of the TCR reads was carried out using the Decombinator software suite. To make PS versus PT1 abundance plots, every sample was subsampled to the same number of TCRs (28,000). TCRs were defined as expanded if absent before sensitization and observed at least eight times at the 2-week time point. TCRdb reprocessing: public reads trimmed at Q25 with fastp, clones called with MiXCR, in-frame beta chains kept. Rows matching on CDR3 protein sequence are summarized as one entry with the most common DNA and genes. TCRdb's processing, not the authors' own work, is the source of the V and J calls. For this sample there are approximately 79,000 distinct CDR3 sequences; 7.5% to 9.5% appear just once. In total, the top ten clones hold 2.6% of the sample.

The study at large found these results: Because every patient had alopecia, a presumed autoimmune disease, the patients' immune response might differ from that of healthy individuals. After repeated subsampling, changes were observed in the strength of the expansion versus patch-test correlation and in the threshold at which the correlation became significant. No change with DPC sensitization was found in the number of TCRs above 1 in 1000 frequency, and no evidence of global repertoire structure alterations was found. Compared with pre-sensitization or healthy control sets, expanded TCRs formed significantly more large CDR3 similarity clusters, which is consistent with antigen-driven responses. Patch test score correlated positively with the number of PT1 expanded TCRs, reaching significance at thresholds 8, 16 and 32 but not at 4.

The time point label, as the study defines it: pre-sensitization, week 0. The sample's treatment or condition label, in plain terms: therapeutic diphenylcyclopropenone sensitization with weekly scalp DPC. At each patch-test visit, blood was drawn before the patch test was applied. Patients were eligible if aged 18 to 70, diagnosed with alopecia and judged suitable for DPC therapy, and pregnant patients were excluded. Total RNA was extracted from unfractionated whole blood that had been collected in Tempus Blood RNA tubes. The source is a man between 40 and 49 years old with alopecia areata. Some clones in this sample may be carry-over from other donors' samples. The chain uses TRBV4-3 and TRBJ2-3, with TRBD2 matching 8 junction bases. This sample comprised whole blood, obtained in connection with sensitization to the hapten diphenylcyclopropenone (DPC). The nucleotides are TGCGCCAGCAGCCCACTAGCGGGCACAGATACGCAGTATTTT. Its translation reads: CASSPLAGTDTQYF.